This T cell receptor beta chain was identified during a study of T cell repertoires in cytomegalovirus infection. Whole-study context: Both a matching HLA type and CMV infection were indicated by public TCR beta signatures.

MiXCR, run by TCRdb on the reads, gives a single entry per CDR3 protein. This sample yields around 530,000 distinct CDR3 sequences, of which 16% are seen a single time; roughly a quarter belongs to the top ten. V was pared by 4 bases and J by 7 bases, with 10 bases between. The CDR3 extends over 12 amino acids. The V gene's germline CDR1 is SNHLY and CDR2 FYNNEI. This clonotype came up a few times. The sample taken for sequencing was CD8+ T cells from PBMCs. The chain links TRBV2 to TRBJ1-1; possibly TRBD1 for D (5 bases). This receptor was obtained from a human donor in good health (CMV status not recorded). Some clones in this sample may be carry-over from other donors' samples. CDR3: CASSGGDSEAFF. The DNA for the CDR3 is TGTGCCAGCAGTGGGGGTGACAGTGAAGCTTTCTTT. Based on the CDR3 plus reference TRBV2 and TRBJ1-1, the full variable domain is EPEVTQTPSHQVTQMGQEVILRCVPISNHLYFYWYRQILGQKVEFLVSFYNNEISEKSEIFDDQFSVERPDGSNFTLKIRSTKLEDSAMYFCASSGGDSEAFFGQGTRLTVV.